This TCR beta chain was observed in a study of response to subunit inactivated influenza vaccine. General study results and limits: Authors suggested that a seasonal influenza vaccination recruits few new T cells each time.

Via MiXCR, TCRdb re-called the RT-PCR reads, giving one row per CDR3 protein. In the table there are 500,000 to 600,000 distinct CDR3 sequences, about 15% of which are singletons. As concerns this clonotype: The antigen is unknown.

Sequences were derived from PBMCs from blood, sampled 11 to 12 days after vaccination. The receptor's source is a man aged 50 to 60 who received an inactivated influenza vaccine.

CDR3 amino acids: CASSRTSGGAFIYNEQFF. CDR3 sequence (DNA): TGTGCCAGCAGTAGGACTAGCGGGGGGGCCTTCATCTACAATGAGCAGTTCTTC. V usage is TRBV12-3 or TRBV12-4 and J usage is TRBJ2-1; 15 bases map to TRBD2. The CDR3 consists of 18 residues. The J segment lost 3 bases and the V segment lost 5 bases, leaving 8 bases of the junction unmatched.